The rows below give T cell receptor beta chains drawn from one sample of a study of shared clonotypes between healthy human individuals. Using immunoSEQ multiplex PCR, the repertoire was profiled, and TCRdb retains in-frame clones only, with some absent. The table has fewer than 3 million clones, 85% to 95% seen once. The sequenced sample consisted of naive CD4+ T cells from PBMCs. All receptors derive from a man aged 18 to 30 in good health. Some clones in this sample may be carry-over from other donors' samples. Both conserved end residues are part of each CDR3. A D gene is named only where the DNA matches it firmly. Rows give clone size only sometimes, using once, few, many, or a class for an expanded clone.

clone size: .; J gene: TRBJ2-5; V gene: TRBV2; D gene: .; CDR3 protein: CASTGHPGQTQYF; CDR3 DNA: TGTGCCAGCACCGGACATCCCGGGCAGACCCAGTACTTC
clone size: .; J gene: TRBJ2-1; V gene: TRBV29-1; D gene: .; CDR3 protein: CSVEGGGTSYNEQFF; CDR3 DNA: TGCAGCGTTGAGGGGGGCGGGACCTCCTACAATGAGCAGTTCTTC
clone size: .; J gene: TRBJ1-5; V gene: TRBV28; D gene: TRBD1; CDR3 protein: CASSLPLRQGGQPQHF; CDR3 DNA: TGTGCCAGCAGTTTGCCCCTACGACAGGGTGGGCAGCCCCAGCATTTT
clone size: once; J gene: TRBJ1-2; V gene: TRBV2; D gene: .; CDR3 protein: CASSPRGGYTF; CDR3 DNA: TGTGCCAGCAGCCCCCGAGGGGGCTACACCTTC
clone size: few; J gene: TRBJ1-5; V gene: TRBV4-2; D gene: .; CDR3 protein: CASSQSRGNQPQHF; CDR3 DNA: TGTGCCAGCAGCCAATCCAGGGGCAATCAGCCCCAGCATTTT
clone size: .; J gene: TRBJ2-1; V gene: TRBV4-1; D gene: TRBD2; CDR3 protein: CASSPYHPRTSGFPNNEQFF; CDR3 DNA: TGCGCCAGCAGCCCATACCACCCACGGACTAGCGGGTTTCCCAACAATGAGCAGTTCTTC
clone size: .; J gene: TRBJ1-5; V gene: TRBV19; D gene: .; CDR3 protein: CASSSGPEVYSNQPQHF; CDR3 DNA: TGTGCCAGTAGTTCAGGACCGGAGGTCTATAGCAATCAGCCCCAGCATTTT
clone size: .; J gene: TRBJ1-1; V gene: TRBV30; D gene: .; CDR3 protein: CAWSRESNTEAFF; CDR3 DNA: TGTGCCTGGAGTAGAGAATCGAACACTGAAGCTTTCTTT
clone size: .; J gene: TRBJ2-6; V gene: TRBV18; D gene: .; CDR3 protein: CASSPLYSGANVLTF; CDR3 DNA: TGTGCCAGCTCACCACTTTACTCTGGGGCCAACGTCCTGACTTTC
clone size: .; J gene: TRBJ2-7; V gene: TRBV5-1; D gene: .; CDR3 protein: CASSLGPREDYEQYF; CDR3 DNA: TGCGCCAGCAGCTTGGGGCCTAGAGAAGACTACGAGCAGTACTTC
clone size: .; J gene: TRBJ1-1; V gene: TRBV18; D gene: TRBD1; CDR3 protein: CASPPPGQINTEAFF; CDR3 DNA: TGTGCCAGCCCCCCCCCGGGACAGATAAACACTGAAGCTTTCTTT